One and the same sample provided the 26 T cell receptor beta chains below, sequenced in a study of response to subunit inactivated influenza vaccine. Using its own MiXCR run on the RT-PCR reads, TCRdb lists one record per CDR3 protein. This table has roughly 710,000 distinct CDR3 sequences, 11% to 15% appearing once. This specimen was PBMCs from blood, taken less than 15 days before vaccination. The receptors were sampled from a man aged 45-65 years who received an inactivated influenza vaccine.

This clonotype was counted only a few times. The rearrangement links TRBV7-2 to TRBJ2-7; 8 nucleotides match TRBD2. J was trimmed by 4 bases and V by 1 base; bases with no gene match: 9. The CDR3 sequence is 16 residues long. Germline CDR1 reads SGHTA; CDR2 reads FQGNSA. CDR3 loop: CASSLGPAGVGYEQYF. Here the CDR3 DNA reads TGTGCCAGCAGCTTAGGTCCAGCGGGAGTAGGGTACGAGCAGTACTTC.

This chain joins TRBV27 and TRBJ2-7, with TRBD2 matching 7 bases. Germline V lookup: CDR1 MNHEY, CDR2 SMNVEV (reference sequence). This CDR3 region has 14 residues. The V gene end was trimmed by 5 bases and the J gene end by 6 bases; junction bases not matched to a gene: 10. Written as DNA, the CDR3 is TGTGCCAGCAGTCTCGGACTAGGGGTTGGCGAGCAGTACTTC. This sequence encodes CASSLGLGVGEQYF.

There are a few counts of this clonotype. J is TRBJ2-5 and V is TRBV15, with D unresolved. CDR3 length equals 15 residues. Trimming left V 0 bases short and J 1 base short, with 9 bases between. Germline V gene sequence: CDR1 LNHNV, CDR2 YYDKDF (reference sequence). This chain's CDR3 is CATSRDPQAQETQYF. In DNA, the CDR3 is TGTGCCACCAGCAGAGATCCCCAGGCCCAAGAGACCCAGTACTTC.

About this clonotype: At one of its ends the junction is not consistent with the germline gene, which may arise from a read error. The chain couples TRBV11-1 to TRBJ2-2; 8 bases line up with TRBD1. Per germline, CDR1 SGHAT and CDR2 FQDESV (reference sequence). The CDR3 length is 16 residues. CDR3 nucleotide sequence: TGTGCCAGCAGCGCACCAGGGGGCGCGAATACCGGGGAGCTGTTTTTT. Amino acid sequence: CASSAPGGANTGELFF.

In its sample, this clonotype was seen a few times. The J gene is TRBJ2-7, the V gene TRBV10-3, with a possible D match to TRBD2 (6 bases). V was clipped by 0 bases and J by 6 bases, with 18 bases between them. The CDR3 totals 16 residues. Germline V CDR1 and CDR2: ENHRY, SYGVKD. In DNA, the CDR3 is TGTGCCATCAGTGAGTCAGGGACTGGTGGGACTGGCGAGCAGTACTTC. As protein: CAISESGTGGTGEQYF.

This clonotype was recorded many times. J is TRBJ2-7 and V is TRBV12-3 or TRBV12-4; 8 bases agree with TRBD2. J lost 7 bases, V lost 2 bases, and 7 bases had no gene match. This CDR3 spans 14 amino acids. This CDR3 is CASSLTGGPREQYF. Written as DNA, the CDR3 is TGTGCCAGCAGTTTAACGGGAGGGCCTCGGGAGCAGTACTTC.

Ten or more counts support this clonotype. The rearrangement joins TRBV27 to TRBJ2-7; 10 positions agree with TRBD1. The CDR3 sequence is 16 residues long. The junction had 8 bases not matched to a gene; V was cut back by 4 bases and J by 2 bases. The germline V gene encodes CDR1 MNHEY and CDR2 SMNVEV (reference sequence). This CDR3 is CASSYRKGQGTYEQYF. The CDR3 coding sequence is TGTGCCAGCAGTTACAGGAAGGGACAGGGGACCTACGAGCAGTACTTC.

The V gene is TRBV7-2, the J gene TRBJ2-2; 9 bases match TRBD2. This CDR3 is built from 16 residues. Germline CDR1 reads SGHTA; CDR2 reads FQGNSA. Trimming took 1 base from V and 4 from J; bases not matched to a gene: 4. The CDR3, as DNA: TGTGCCAGCAGCTTAGGCCCAGCGGGGGGCACCGGGGAGCTGTTTTTT. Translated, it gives CASSLGPAGGTGELFF.

CDR3 region: CSAILAGNEQFF. The CDR3 nucleotides read TGCAGTGCTATACTAGCCGGCAATGAGCAGTTCTTC. The V gene is TRBV20-1, the J gene TRBJ2-1; D may be TRBD2 (6 bases). The ends were cut back, 4 bases at V and 6 bases at J, with 10 bases in the middle. The CDR3 has 12 amino acids. CDR1 is DFQATT, CDR2 SNEGSKA, per germline (reference sequence).

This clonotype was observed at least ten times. The CDR3 loop reads CASSQVRTDTQYF. For the CDR3, the DNA is TGCGCCAGCAGCCAAGTTAGGACAGATACGCAGTATTTT. V is TRBV4-3 and J is TRBJ2-3; D not resolved. This CDR3 contains 13 residues. V lost 1 base and J lost 3, with 5 bases in between. CDR1 and CDR2 (germline): LGHNA, YSLEER.

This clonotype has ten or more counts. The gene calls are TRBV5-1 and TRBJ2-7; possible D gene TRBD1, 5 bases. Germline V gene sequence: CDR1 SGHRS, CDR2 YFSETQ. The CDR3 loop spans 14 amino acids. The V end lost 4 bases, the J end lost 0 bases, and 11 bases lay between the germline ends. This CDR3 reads CASSPDTSSYEQYF. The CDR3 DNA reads TGCGCCAGCAGCCCGGACACCAGCTCCTACGAGCAGTACTTC.

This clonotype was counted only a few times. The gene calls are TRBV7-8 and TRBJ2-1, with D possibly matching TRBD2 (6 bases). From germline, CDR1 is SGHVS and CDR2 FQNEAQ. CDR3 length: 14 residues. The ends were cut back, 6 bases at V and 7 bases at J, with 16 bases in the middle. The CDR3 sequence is CASRRRGGLNEQFF. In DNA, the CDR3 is TGTGCCAGCAGAAGGCGGGGTGGCCTTAATGAGCAGTTCTTC.

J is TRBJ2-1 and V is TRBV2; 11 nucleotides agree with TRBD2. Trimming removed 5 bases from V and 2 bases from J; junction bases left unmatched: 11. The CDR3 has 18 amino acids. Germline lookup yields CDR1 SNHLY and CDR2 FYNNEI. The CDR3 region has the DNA TGTGCCAGCAGTTCAATGCGGCCGGGACTAGCGGCCTACAATGAGCAGTTCTTC. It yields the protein CASSSMRPGLAAYNEQFF.

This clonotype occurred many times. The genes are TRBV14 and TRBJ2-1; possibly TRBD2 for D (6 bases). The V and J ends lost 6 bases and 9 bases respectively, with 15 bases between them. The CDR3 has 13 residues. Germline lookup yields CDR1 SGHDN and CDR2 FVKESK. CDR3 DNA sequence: TGTGCCAGCAGACTAGAGGTCGGGGGTGAGCAGTTCTTC. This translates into CASRLEVGGEQFF.

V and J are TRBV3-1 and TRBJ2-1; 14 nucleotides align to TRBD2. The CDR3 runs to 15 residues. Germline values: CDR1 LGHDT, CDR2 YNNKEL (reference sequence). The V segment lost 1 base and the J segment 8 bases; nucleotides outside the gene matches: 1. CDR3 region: CASSQGLAGGDEQFF. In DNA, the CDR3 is TGTGCCAGCAGCCAAGGACTAGCGGGGGGGGATGAGCAGTTCTTC.

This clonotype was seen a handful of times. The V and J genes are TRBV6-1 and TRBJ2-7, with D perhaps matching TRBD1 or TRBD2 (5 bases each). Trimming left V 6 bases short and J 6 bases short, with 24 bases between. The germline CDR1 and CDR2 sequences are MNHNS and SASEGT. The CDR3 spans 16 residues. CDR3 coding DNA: TGTGCCAGCAGCCTTCGATCCGGGACCCCGGGTATCGAGCAGTACTTC. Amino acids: CASSLRSGTPGIEQYF.

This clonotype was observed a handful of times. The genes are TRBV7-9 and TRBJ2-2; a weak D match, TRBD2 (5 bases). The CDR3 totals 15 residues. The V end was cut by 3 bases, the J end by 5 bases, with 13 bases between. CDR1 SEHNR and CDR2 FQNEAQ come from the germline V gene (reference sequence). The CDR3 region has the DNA TGTGCCAGCAGCTTTCGGCTAGCAAGGACCGGGGAGCTGTTTTTT. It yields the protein CASSFRLARTGELFF.

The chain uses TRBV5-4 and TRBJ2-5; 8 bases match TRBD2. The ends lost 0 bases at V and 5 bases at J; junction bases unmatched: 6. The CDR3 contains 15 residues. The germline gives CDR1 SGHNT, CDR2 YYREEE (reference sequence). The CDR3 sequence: CASSLGGTSGETQYF. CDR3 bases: TGTGCCAGCAGCTTGGGGGGGACTAGTGGTGAGACCCAGTACTTC. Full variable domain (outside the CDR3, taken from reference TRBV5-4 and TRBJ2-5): ETGVTQSPTHLIKTRGQQVTLRCSSQSGHNTVSWYQQALGQGPQFIFQYYREEENGRGNFPPRFSGLQFPNYSSELNVNALELDDSALYLCASSLGGTSGETQYFGPGTRLLVL.

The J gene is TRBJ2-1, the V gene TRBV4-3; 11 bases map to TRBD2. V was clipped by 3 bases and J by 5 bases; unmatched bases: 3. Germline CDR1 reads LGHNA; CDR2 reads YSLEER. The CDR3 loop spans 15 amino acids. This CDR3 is CASSHGTSGNNEQFF. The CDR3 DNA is TGCGCCAGCAGCCACGGGACTAGCGGTAACAATGAGCAGTTCTTC.

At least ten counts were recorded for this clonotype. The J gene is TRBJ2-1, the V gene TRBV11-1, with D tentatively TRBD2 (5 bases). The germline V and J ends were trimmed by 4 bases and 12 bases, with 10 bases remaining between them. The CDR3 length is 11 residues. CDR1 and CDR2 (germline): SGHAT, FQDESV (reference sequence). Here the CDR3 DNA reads TGTGCCAGCAGCTATGGAGGAAGGCAGTTCTTC. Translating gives CASSYGGRQFF.

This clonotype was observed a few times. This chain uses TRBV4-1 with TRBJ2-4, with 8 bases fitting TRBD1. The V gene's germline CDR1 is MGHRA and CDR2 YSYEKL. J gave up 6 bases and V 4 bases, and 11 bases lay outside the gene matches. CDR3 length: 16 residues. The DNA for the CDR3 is TGCGCCAGCAGCCGGGCCGAAGGACAGGGTATAAACATTCAGTACTTC. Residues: CASSRAEGQGINIQYF.

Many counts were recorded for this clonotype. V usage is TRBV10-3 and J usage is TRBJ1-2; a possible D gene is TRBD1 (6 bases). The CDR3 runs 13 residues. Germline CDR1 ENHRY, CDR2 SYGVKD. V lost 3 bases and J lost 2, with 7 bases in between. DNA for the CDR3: TGTGCCATCAGTGATGGGACAAACTATGGCTACACCTTC. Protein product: CAISDGTNYGYTF.

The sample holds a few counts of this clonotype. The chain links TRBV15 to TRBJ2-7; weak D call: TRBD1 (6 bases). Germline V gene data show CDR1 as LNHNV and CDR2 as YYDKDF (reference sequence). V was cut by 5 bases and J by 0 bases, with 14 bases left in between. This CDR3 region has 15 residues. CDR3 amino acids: CATSLGTRGSYEQYF. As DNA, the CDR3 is TGTGCCACCAGCCTAGGGACCAGGGGCTCCTACGAGCAGTACTTC.

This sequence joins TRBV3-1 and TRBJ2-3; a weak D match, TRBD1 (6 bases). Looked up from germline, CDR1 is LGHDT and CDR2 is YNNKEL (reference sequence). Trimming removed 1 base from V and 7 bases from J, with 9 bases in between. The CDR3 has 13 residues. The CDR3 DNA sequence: TGTGCCAGCAGCCAAGTCAGGGGAAATACGCAGTATTTT. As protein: CASSQVRGNTQYF.

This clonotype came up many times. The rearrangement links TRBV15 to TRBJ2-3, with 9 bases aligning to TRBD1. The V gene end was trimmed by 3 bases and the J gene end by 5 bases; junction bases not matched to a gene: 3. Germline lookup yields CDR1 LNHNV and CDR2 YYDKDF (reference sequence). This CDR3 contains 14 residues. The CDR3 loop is CATSRMTGGDTQYF. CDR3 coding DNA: TGTGCCACCAGCAGGATGACAGGGGGAGATACGCAGTATTTT.

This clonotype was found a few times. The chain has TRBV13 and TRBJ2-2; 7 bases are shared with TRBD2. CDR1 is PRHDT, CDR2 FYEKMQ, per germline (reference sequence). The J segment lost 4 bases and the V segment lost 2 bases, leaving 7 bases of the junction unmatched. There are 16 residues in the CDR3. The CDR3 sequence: CASSLRTGGGTGELFF. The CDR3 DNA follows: TGTGCCAGCAGCTTACGAACGGGGGGAGGCACCGGGGAGCTGTTTTTT.